A single sample gave rise to the 17 T cell receptor beta chains below, sequenced in a study of cytomegalovirus exposure and HLA in healthy donors. The study ran its PCR with 60 Vbeta and 13 Jbeta primers. Method: immunoSEQ multiplex PCR; TCRdb's copy keeps in-frame clones and lacks some. The sample yields under 200,000 clones, approximately 78% seen once. What was sequenced was PBMCs. All receptors come from a woman under 30 in good health and CMV-seronegative.

The chain combines TRBV4-1 with TRBJ2-7; no clear D gene. There are 15 residues in the CDR3. The V gene lost 1 base and the J gene lost 6 bases, with 16 bases spanning the gap. Germline values: CDR1 MGHRA, CDR2 YSYEKL. In DNA form, the CDR3 reads TGCGCCAGCAGCCAAGTTTTTGGCTCCATTTCCGAGCAGTACTTC. Translating gives CASSQVFGSISEQYF.

This chain links TRBV4-1 with TRBJ1-4; no firm D call. Trimming removed 4 bases from V and 1 base from J, with 7 bases in between. The CDR3 contains 14 residues. Looked up from germline, CDR1 is MGHRA and CDR2 is YSYEKL. As DNA, the CDR3 is TGCGCCAGCAGCCGACAAGAAACTAATGAAAAACTGTTTTTT. It translates to CASSRQETNEKLFF.

In its sample, this clone was seen once. The genes are TRBV19 and TRBJ1-5; TRBD1 might be the D (6 bases). The V end lost 4 bases, the J end lost 3 bases, and 10 bases lay between the germline ends. The germline V gene encodes CDR1 LNHDA and CDR2 SQIVND (reference sequence). The CDR3 runs 14 residues. In DNA, the CDR3 is TGTGCCAGTAGTACAGACAGGTACAATCAGCCCCAGCATTTT. Protein sequence: CASSTDRYNQPQHF.

V gene TRBV27 combines with J gene TRBJ1-2, with TRBD1 matching over 10 bases. Looked up from germline, CDR1 is MNHEY and CDR2 is SMNVEV (reference sequence). The CDR3 has 15 residues. The trim removed 0 bases at V and 4 bases at J, leaving 2 bases unmatched. DNA of the CDR3: TGTGCCAGCAGTTTATCGACAGGGGGCCTCTATGGCTACACCTTC. This gives the protein CASSLSTGGLYGYTF.

The chain couples TRBV28 to TRBJ2-7, with 8 bases matching TRBD1. The germline V gene encodes CDR1 MDHEN and CDR2 SYDVKM. This CDR3 spans 16 amino acids. After removal of 5 bases from V and 5 bases from J, the junction contained 14 bases not matched to a gene. The CDR3 nucleotides read TGTGCCAGCAGTAGGAGGCGATGGGACAGGAGTGACGAGCAGTACTTC. Translation: CASSRRRWDRSDEQYF.

The DNA for the CDR3 is TGTGCCAGCAGTTACTCTAGCGGAACCTTCAATGAGCAGTTCTTC. Translated: CASSYSSGTFNEQFF. This chain uses TRBV6-5 with TRBJ2-1; the D gene is possibly TRBD2 (6 bases). The V end was cut by 0 bases, the J end by 6 bases, with 12 bases between. The CDR3 sequence is 15 residues long. The germline gives CDR1 MNHEY, CDR2 SVGAGI.

This CDR3 is CASSLIPGGSGTQYF. The DNA for the CDR3 is TGTGCCAGCAGCTTGATTCCCGGCGGGAGTGGGACCCAGTACTTC. The rearrangement uses TRBV5-6 and TRBJ2-5, with TRBD2 identical over 7 bases. The J segment lost 7 bases and the V segment lost 1 base, leaving 10 bases of the junction unmatched. This CDR3 comprises 15 residues. CDR1 and CDR2 from the germline V gene are SGHDT and YYEEEE.

The chain links TRBV5-1 to TRBJ2-5, with 11 bases identical to TRBD2. The DNA end lines up better with TRBJ2-7; the J call may be wrong. The germline V gene has CDR1 SGHRS and CDR2 YFSETQ. The CDR3 has 15 amino acids. The CDR3 nucleotides are TGCGCCAGCAGCTGGGGACTAGCGGAGCCCTACGAGCAGTACTTC. Encoded protein: CASSWGLAEPYEQYF.

The chain uses TRBV9 and TRBJ2-7, with 7 bases fitting TRBD2. With 0 bases clipped from V and 4 bases from J, the junction kept 7 bases outside the gene matches. Looked up from germline, CDR1 is SGDLS and CDR2 is YYNGEE. This CDR3 contains 15 residues. The chain's CDR3 is CASSVGLADLYEQYF. CDR3 nucleotide sequence: TGTGCCAGCAGCGTAGGGCTAGCGGACCTTTACGAGCAGTACTTC. The full variable domain, completed using reference TRBV9 and TRBJ2-7, is DSGVTQTPKHLITATGQRVTLRCSPRSGDLSVYWYQQSLDQGLQFLIQYYNGEERAKGNILERFSAQQFPDLHSELNLSSLELGDSALYFCASSVGLADLYEQYFGPGTRLTVT.

V gene TRBV28 combines with J gene TRBJ1-2; 8 bases match TRBD1. J lost 8 bases, V lost 2 bases, and 7 bases had no gene match. This CDR3 is 14 amino acids long. Germline CDR1 reads MDHEN; CDR2 reads SYDVKM. The CDR3 is CASSLDRGYAGYTF. CDR3 nucleotides: TGTGCCAGCAGTTTAGACAGGGGCTATGCAGGCTACACCTTC.

This sequence joins TRBV19 and TRBJ2-1; 11 bases align to TRBD2. The CDR3 sequence is 15 residues long. V trimming: 3 bases; J trimming: 10 bases; junction bases outside the gene matches: 8. Germline V gene data show CDR1 as LNHDA and CDR2 as SQIVND (reference sequence). In nucleotides, the CDR3 is TGTGCCAGTAGTATCCCTAGCGGGAGGTTAAACGAGCAGTTCTTC. It specifies CASSIPSGRLNEQFF.

CDR3 bases: TGTGCCAGCAGCCGCCTCCCGGGGGGGGCTATGGGGAGCACAGATACGCAGTATTTT. It encodes CASSRLPGGAMGSTDTQYF. J is TRBJ2-3 and V is TRBV11-2; the match to TRBD2 covers 8 bases. CDR1 SGHAT and CDR2 FQNNGV come from the germline V gene. The V and J ends lost 5 bases and 0 bases, in that order; junction bases with no gene match: 16. This CDR3 comprises 19 residues.

The J gene is TRBJ2-7, the V gene TRBV27, with a tentative D call TRBD1 (6 bases). Germline CDR1 reads MNHEY; CDR2 reads SMNVEV (reference sequence). This CDR3 has 11 amino acids. V was trimmed by 6 bases and J by 7 bases, leaving 10 bases between them. For the CDR3, the DNA is TGTGCCAGCAGCCAAGGACAGGAGCAGTACTTC. It encodes CASSQGQEQYF.

This chain joins TRBV10-3 and TRBJ1-2; unclear D gene. Germline V gives CDR1 ENHRY, CDR2 SYGVKD. Trimming shortened V by 0 bases and J by 4 bases, and 6 bases separated the two germline ends. This CDR3 contains 13 residues. The CDR3 bases are TGTGCCATCAGTGAGTCTGAGTCCTATGGCTACACCTTC. Translating gives CAISESESYGYTF.

V is TRBV29-1 and J is TRBJ2-7; 8 nucleotides align to TRBD1. The germline V gene encodes CDR1 SQVTM and CDR2 ANQGSEA. The CDR3 has 13 residues. J lost 3 bases, V lost 7 bases, and 8 bases had no gene match. The DNA of the CDR3 is TGCAGCGCAACCGGGACAGGCTTCTACGAGCAGTACTTC. Translated, it gives CSATGTGFYEQYF.

This clone was detected only a few times. The J gene is TRBJ2-4, the V gene TRBV19; 8 bases align to TRBD1. Germline values: CDR1 LNHDA, CDR2 SQIVND (reference sequence). V was clipped by 3 bases and J by 7 bases; unmatched bases: 8. There are 15 residues in the CDR3. The CDR3 nucleotides are TGTGCCAGTAGTATTACCGGGACAGGCGGCAACATTCAGTACTTC. Its translation is CASSITGTGGNIQYF.

CDR3: CASSLVAGARASTDTQYF. Written as DNA, the CDR3 is TGTGCCAGCAGCCTCGTAGCTGGGGCGCGAGCAAGCACAGATACGCAGTATTTT. The gene calls are TRBV11-2 and TRBJ2-3, with D perhaps TRBD1 (5 bases). Germline CDR1 is SGHAT and CDR2 is FQNNGV. CDR3 length equals 18 residues. V was pared by 5 bases and J by 0 bases, with 21 bases between. Full variable domain (outside the CDR3, taken from reference TRBV11-2 and TRBJ2-3): EAGVAQSPRYKIIEKRQSVAFWCNPISGHATLYWYQQILGQGPKLLIQFQNNGVVDDSQLPKDRFSAERLKGVDSTLKIQPAKLEDSAVYLCASSLVAGARASTDTQYFGPGTRLTVL.